Listed below are T cell receptor beta chains from one sample, sequenced in a study of T cells in Graves' hyperthyroidism and ophthalmopathy. Each CDR3 protein gets one entry after TCRdb re-called the multiplex PCR reads with MiXCR. The table lists 350,000 or so distinct CDR3 sequences, roughly a sixth of them singletons, with around a third in the top ten. The sample taken for sequencing was blood. These receptor sequences come from a woman under 40 with Graves' hyperthyroidism that later progressed to Graves' ophthalmopathy. The CDR3 runs from the conserved cysteine through the conserved F or W. D genes are given only for firm matches. Size is stated for part of the rows, as once, few or many counts, or as a class when the clone is expanded.

j_gene,abundance,v_gene,len,d_gene,CDR3aa,CDR3nt
TRBJ2-1,.,TRBV11-3,14,.,CARSLDSSYNEQFF,TGTGCCCGCAGCTTAGATTCTAGCTACAATGAGCAGTTCTTC
TRBJ2-7,few,TRBV6-2/TRBV6-3,14,.,CASTQTEEYYEQYF,TGTGCCAGCACCCAGACAGAAGAATACTACGAGCAGTACTTC
TRBJ2-1,few,TRBV7-9,13,.,CASSFSGLNEQFF,TGTGCCAGCAGCTTCTCAGGGCTCAATGAGCAGTTCTTC
TRBJ2-1,many,TRBV24-1,13,.,CATSESDRFGQFF,TGTGCCACCAGTGAGTCTGACAGGTTCGGGCAGTTCTTC
TRBJ2-1,.,TRBV7-9,14,.,CASSSLGSYNEQFF,TGTGCCAGCAGCTCCTTGGGCTCCTACAATGAGCAGTTCTTC
TRBJ1-1,.,TRBV4-1,16,TRBD1,CASSQDDRAVDTEAFF,TGCGCCAGCAGCCAAGATGACAGGGCGGTAGACACTGAAGCTTTCTTT
TRBJ1-1,few,TRBV6-2/TRBV6-3,17,.,CASSYLVAGSMNTEAFF,TGTGCCAGCAGTTACTTGGTTGCAGGCTCCATGAACACTGAAGCTTTCTTT
TRBJ2-7,many,TRBV7-2,13,.,CASRGSPAYEQYF,TGTGCCAGCAGAGGGAGTCCAGCCTACGAGCAGTACTTC
TRBJ2-1,many,TRBV11-3,12,.,CASSFVDNEQFF,TGTGCCAGCAGCTTTGTGGACAATGAGCAGTTCTTC
TRBJ2-7,many,TRBV5-8,15,.,CASVGGRTRPYEQYF,TGTGCCAGCGTCGGTGGTAGGACACGGCCCTACGAGCAGTACTTC
TRBJ2-1,few,TRBV6-2/TRBV6-3,13,TRBD2,CASSYPLADEQFF,TGTGCCAGCAGTTACCCACTAGCGGATGAGCAGTTCTTC
TRBJ2-1,many,TRBV7-2,15,TRBD2,CASSFTSGYYNEQFF,TGTGCCAGCAGCTTTACTAGCGGGTACTACAATGAGCAGTTCTTC
TRBJ2-1,few,TRBV19,15,TRBD2,CASSIYLADYNEQFF,TGTGCCAGTAGTATCTACCTAGCGGACTACAATGAGCAGTTCTTC
TRBJ2-7,.,TRBV5-1,12,.,CASHQFSYEQYF,TGCGCCAGCCACCAGTTTTCCTACGAGCAGTACTTC
TRBJ2-7,many,TRBV28,15,.,CASSLGGSQADEQYF,TGTGCCAGCAGTTTGGGCGGCTCGCAGGCCGACGAGCAGTACTTC
TRBJ1-2,.,TRBV6-1,16,.,CASILNGAPQNYGYTF,TGTGCCAGCATCCTGAACGGGGCCCCGCAGAACTATGGCTACACCTTC
TRBJ1-5,.,TRBV4-2,15,TRBD1,CASSQGDRSNQPQHF,TGTGCCAGCAGCCAGGGGGACAGGAGCAATCAGCCCCAGCATTTT
TRBJ1-6,many,TRBV9,14,.,CASSVGRANSPLHF,TGTGCCAGCAGCGTGGGCAGGGCGAATTCACCCCTCCACTTT